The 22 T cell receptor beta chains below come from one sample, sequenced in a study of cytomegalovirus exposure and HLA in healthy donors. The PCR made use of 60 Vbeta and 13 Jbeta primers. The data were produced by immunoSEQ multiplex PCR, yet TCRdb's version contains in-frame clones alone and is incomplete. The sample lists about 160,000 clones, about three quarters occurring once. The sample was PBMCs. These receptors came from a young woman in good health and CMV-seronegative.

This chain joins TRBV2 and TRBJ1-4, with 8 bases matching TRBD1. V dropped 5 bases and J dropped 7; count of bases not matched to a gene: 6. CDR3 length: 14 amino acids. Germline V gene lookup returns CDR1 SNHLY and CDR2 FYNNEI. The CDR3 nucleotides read TGTGCCAGCAGTTCGACAGGGGTATCTGAAAAACTGTTTTTT. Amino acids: CASSSTGVSEKLFF.

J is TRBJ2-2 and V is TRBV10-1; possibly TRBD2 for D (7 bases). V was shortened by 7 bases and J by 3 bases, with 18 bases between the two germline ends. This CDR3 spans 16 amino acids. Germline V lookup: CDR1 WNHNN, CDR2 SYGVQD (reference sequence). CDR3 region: CASKRKGGLDTGELFF. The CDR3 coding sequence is TGCGCCAGCAAGCGAAAGGGGGGGTTAGACACCGGGGAGCTGTTTTTT.

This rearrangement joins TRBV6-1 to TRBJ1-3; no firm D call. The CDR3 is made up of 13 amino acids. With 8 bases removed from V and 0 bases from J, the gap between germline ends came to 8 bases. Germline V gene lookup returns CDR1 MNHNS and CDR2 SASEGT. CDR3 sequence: CASQKSSGNTIYF. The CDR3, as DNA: TGTGCCAGCCAGAAAAGCTCTGGAAACACCATATATTTT.

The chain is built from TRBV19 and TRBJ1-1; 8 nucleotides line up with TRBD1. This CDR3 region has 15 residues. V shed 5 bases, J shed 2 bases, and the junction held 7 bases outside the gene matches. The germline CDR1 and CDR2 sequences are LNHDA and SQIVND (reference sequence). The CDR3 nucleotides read TGTGCCAGTAGTCCCTTGGACAGGGACAACACTGAAGCTTTCTTT. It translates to CASSPLDRDNTEAFF.

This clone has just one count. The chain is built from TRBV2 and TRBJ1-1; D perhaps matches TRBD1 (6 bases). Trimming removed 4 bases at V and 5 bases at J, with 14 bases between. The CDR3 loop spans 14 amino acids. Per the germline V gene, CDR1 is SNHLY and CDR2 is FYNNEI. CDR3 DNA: TGTGCCAGCAGTGGTAGAAAGGGGGGGACTGAAGCTTTCTTT. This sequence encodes CASSGRKGGTEAFF.

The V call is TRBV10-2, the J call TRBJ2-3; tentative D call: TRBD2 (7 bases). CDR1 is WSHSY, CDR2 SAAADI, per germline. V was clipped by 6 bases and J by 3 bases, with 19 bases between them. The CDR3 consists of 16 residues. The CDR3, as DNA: TGCGCCAGCAGACGGGGGGCCGCCGGGTTTACAGATACGCAGTATTTT. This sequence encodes CASRRGAAGFTDTQYF.

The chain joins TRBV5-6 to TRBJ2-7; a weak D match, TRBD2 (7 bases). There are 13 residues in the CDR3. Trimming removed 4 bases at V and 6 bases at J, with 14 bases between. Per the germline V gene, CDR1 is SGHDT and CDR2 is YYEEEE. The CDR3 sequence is CASSQGGGTEQYF. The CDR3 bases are TGTGCCAGCAGCCAGGGAGGGGGAACCGAGCAGTACTTC.

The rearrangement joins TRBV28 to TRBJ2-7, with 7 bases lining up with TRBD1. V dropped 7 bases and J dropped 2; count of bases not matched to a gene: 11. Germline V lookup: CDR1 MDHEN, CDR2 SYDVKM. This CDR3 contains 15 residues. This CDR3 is CASNQLGGAPYEQYF. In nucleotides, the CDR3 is TGTGCCAGCAATCAGTTAGGGGGCGCCCCCTACGAGCAGTACTTC.

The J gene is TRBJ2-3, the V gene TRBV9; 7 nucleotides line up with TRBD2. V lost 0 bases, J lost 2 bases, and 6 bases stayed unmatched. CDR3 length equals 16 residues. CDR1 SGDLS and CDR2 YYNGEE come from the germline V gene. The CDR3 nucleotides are TGTGCCAGCAGCGTAGTACCGCGGGGGATCACAGATACGCAGTATTTT. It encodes CASSVVPRGITDTQYF.

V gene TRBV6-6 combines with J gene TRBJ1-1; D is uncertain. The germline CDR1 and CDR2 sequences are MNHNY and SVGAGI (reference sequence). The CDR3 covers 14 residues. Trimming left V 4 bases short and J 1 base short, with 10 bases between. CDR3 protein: CASSSADTNTEAFF. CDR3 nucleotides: TGTGCCAGCAGTTCGGCCGACACGAACACTGAAGCTTTCTTT.

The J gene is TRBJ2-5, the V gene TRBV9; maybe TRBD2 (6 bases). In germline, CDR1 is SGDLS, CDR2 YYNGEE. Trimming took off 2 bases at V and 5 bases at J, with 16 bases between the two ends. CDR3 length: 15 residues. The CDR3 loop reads CASSVRQGLSETQYF. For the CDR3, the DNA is TGTGCCAGCAGCGTTCGGCAGGGACTCTCGGAGACCCAGTACTTC.

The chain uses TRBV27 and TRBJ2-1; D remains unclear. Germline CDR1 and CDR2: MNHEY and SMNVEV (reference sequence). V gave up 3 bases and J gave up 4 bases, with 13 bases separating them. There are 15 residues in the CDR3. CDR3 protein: CASSFQVLGYNEQFF. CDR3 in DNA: TGTGCCAGCAGTTTCCAGGTTCTTGGTTACAATGAGCAGTTCTTC.

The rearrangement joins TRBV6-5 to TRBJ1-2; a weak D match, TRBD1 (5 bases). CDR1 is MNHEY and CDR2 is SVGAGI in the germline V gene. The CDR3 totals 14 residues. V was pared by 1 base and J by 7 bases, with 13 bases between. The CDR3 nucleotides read TGTGCCAGCAGTTACTTAGGGGCGGAAGGTGGCTACACCTTC. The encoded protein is CASSYLGAEGGYTF.

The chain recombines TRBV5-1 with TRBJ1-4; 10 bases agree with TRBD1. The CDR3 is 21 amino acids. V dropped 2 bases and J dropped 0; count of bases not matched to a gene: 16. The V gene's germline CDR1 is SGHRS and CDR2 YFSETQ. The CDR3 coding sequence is TGCGCCAGCAGCTTACTTCCTCCGGGACAGGGGTCAGATGCAACTAATGAAAAACTGTTTTTT. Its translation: CASSLLPPGQGSDATNEKLFF.

DNA for the CDR3: TGCGCCAGCAGCTTCGGTGCGAGCTCTGGAAACACCATATATTTT. It translates to CASSFGASSGNTIYF. The gene calls are TRBV5-1 and TRBJ1-3, with D unresolved. This CDR3 region has 15 residues. V lost 2 bases to trimming and J lost 0 bases, with 9 bases between them. Germline V CDR1 and CDR2: SGHRS, YFSETQ.

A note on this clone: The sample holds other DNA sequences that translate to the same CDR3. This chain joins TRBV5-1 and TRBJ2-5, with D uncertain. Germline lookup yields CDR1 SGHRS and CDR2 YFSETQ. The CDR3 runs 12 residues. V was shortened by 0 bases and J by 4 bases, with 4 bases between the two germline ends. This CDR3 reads CASSLAGETQYF. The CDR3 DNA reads TGCGCCAGCAGCTTGGCAGGAGAGACCCAGTACTTC. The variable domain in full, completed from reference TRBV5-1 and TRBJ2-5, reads KAGVTQTPRYLIKTRGQQVTLSCSPISGHRSVSWYQQTPGQGLQFLFEYFSETQRNKGNFPGRFSGRQFSNSRSEMNVSTLELGDSALYLCASSLAGETQYFGPGTRLLVL.

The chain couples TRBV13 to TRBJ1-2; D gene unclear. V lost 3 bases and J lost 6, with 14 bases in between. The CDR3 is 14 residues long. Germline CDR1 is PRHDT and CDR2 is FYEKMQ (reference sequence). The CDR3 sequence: CASSFLRSLNGYTF. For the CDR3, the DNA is TGTGCCAGCAGCTTTCTTCGGAGTCTGAATGGCTACACCTTC.

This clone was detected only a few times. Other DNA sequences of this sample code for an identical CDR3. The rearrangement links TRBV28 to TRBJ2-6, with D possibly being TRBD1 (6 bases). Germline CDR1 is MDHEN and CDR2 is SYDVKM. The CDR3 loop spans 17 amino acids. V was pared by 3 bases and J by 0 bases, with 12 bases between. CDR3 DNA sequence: TGTGCCAGCAGTTTTGGGACAATTGGCTCTGGGGCCAACGTCCTGACTTTC. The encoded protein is CASSFGTIGSGANVLTF.

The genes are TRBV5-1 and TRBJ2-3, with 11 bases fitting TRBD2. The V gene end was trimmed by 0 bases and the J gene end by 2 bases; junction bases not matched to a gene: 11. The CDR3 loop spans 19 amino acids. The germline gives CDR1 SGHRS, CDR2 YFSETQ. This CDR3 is CASSLALSLAGDSTDTQYF. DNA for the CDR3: TGCGCCAGCAGCTTGGCCCTATCACTAGCGGGGGACTCCACAGATACGCAGTATTTT.

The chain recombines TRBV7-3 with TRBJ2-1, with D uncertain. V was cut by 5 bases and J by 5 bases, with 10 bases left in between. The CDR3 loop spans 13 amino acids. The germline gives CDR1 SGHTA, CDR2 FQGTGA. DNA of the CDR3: TGTGCCAGCAGCACCTCTACTAACAATGAGCAGTTCTTC. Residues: CASSTSTNNEQFF.

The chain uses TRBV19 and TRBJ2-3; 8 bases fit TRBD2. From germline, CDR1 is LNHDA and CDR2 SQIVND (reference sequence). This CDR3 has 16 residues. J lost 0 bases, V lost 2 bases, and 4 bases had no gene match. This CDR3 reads CASSINSGASTDTQYF. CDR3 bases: TGTGCCAGTAGTATAAATAGCGGGGCGAGCACAGATACGCAGTATTTT. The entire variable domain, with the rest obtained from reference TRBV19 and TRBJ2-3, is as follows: DGGITQSPKYLFRKEGQNVTLSCEQNLNHDAMYWYRQDPGQGLRLIYYSQIVNDFQKGDIAEGYSVSREKKESFPLTVTSAQKNPTAFYLCASSINSGASTDTQYFGPGTRLTVL.

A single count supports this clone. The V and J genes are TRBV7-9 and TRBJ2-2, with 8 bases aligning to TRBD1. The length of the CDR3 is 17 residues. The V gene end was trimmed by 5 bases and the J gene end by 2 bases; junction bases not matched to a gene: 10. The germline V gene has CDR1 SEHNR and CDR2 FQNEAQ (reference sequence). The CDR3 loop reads CASSPHPGQVNTGELFF. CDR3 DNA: TGTGCCAGCAGCCCACACCCGGGACAGGTTAACACCGGGGAGCTGTTTTTT.